The clone carrying this TCR beta chain showed up many times. MiXCR was run by TCRdb on the 5' RACE reads, yielding one entry per CDR3 protein. Among a few hundred thousand distinct CDR3 sequences listed, 7% to 10% were seen once. These data are taken from a study of T cells after yellow fever vaccination. The material was PBMCs, obtained 45 days after the first yellow fever vaccination. The sequence was collected from a man aged 18 to 29 who received the YFV17D yellow fever vaccine.

The CDR3 protein is CASSLGGTGNTEAFF. The CDR3 bases are TGCGCCAGCAGCTTGGGAGGGACAGGGAACACTGAAGCTTTCTTT. The chain recombines TRBV5-1 with TRBJ1-1; 8 bases are a match to TRBD1. V was pared by 0 bases and J by 1 base, with 2 bases of the junction left unmatched. This CDR3 is 15 amino acids long. Germline V gene data show CDR1 as SGHRS and CDR2 as YFSETQ.